These 5 T cell receptor beta chains came from one sample sequenced in a study of Graves' ophthalmopathy and Graves' hyperthyroidism. Transcripts of RNA were the source for amplifying TCR beta CDR3 regions. RT-PCR in the first round used HTBI primers; a second-round multiplex PCR followed. TCRdb passed the multiplex PCR reads through MiXCR, listing each CDR3 protein once. The data contain roughly 610,000 distinct CDR3 sequences, 20% to 25% of them singletons. The sequenced sample consisted of peripheral blood. These receptors were collected from a woman younger than 35 with stable Graves' hyperthyroidism. Some clones in this sample may be carry-over from other donors' samples.

The table lists this clonotype with many counts. J is TRBJ1-5 and V is TRBV4-2; D call uncertain. CDR1 LGHNA and CDR2 YNFKEQ come from the germline V gene. The V end lost 0 bases, the J end lost 2 bases, and 5 bases lay between the germline ends. This CDR3 is built from 14 residues. The CDR3 is CASSQEEGNQPQHF. The CDR3 DNA reads TGTGCCAGCAGCCAAGAAGAGGGCAATCAGCCCCAGCATTTT.

This clonotype has ten or more counts. The V and J genes are TRBV6-5 and TRBJ1-5, with unresolved D. The V and J ends lost 0 bases and 5 bases respectively, with 8 bases between them. Germline V gene lookup returns CDR1 MNHEY and CDR2 SVGAGI. The CDR3 loop spans 14 amino acids. The CDR3 region has the DNA TGTGCCAGCAGTTACTCGGGGAGCGATCAGCCCCAGCATTTT. It codes for CASSYSGSDQPQHF.

This clonotype was detected ten times or more. CDR3 sequence: CASSVQGRGGYTF. DNA for the CDR3: TGTGCCAGCAGTGTGCAGGGGCGGGGAGGCTACACCTTC. The chain links TRBV27 to TRBJ1-2; TRBD1 is a possible D gene (6 bases). Trimming shortened V by 5 bases and J by 8 bases, and 15 bases separated the two germline ends. The CDR3 runs 13 residues. Germline V CDR1 and CDR2: MNHEY, SMNVEV (reference sequence).

V and J are TRBV6-2 or TRBV6-3 and TRBJ2-5, with TRBD1 identical over 9 bases. CDR1 MNHEY and CDR2 SVGEGT come from the germline V gene. Trimming at V came to 9 bases and at J to 2 bases, leaving 7 bases not matched to a gene. This CDR3 comprises 14 residues. The CDR3 DNA sequence: TGTGCCAGTATGGACAGGGGTGTTCAAGAGACCCAGTACTTC. It specifies CASMDRGVQETQYF.

This clonotype was counted many times. V and J are TRBV7-2 and TRBJ2-7; D may be TRBD2 (7 bases). CDR1 is SGHTA and CDR2 is FQGNSA in the germline V gene. V gave up 0 bases and J gave up 2 bases, with 14 bases separating them. The CDR3 consists of 16 residues. CDR3: CASSLADGGLPYEQYF. For the CDR3, the DNA is TGTGCCAGCAGCTTAGCCGACGGGGGGCTCCCCTACGAGCAGTACTTC.